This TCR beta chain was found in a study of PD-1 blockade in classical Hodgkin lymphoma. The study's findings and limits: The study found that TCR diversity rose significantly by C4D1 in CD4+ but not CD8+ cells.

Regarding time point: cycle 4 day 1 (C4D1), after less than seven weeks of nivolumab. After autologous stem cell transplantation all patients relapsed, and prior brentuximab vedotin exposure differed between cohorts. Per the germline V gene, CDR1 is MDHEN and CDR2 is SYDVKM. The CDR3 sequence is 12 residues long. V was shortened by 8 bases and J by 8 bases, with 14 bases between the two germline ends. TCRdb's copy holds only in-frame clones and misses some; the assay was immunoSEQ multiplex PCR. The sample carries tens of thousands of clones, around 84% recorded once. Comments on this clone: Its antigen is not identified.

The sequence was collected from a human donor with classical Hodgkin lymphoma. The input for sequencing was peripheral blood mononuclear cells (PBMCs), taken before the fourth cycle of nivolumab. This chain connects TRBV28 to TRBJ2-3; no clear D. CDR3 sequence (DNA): TGTGCCAGCGCCCCTTTTCGCTCTACGCAGTATTTT. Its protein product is CASAPFRSTQYF.